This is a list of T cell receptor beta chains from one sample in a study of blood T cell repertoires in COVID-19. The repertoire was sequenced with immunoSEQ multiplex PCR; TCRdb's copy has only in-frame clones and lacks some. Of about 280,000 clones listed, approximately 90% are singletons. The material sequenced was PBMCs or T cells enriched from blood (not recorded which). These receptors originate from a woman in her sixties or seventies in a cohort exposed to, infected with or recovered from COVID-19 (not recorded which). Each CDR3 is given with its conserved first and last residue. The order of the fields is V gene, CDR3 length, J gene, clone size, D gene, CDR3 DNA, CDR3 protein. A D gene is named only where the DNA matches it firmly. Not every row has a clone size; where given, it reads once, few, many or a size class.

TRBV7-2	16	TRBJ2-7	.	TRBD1	TGTGCCAGCAGCCCCCGGGATGGACAGGGTTTCTACGAGCAGTACTTC	CASSPRDGQGFYEQYF
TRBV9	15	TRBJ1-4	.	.	TGTGCCAGCAGTGAAGACATTTCAACTAATGAAAAACTGTTTTTT	CASSEDISTNEKLFF
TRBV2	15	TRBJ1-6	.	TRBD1	TGTGCCAGCAGTACTAGGACAGGGAGTAATTCACCCCTCCACTTT	CASSTRTGSNSPLHF
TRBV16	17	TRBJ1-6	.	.	TGTGCCAGCAGCCAATTAAGCAGTCGAGGCAATAATTCACCCCTCCACTTT	CASSQLSSRGNNSPLHF
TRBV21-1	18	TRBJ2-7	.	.	TGTGCCAGCAGCAACGTCTGGACTAGCGGGAGTACACTCCACGAGCAGTACTTC	CASSNVWTSGSTLHEQYF
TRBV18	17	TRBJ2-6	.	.	TGTGCCAGCCGCCCATCGGGTCTTTACTCTGGGGCCAACGTCCTGACTTTC	CASRPSGLYSGANVLTF
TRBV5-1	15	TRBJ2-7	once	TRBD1	TGCGCCAGCAGCTTGGAGGGGGACAGGGTTTACGAGCAGTACTTC	CASSLEGDRVYEQYF
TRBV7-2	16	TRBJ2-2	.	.	TGTGCCAGCAGCTTAGGTTGGGGGCCGGACACCGGGGAGCTGTTTTTT	CASSLGWGPDTGELFF
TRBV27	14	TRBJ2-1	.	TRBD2	TGTGCCAGCAGTTACCGGGAGGCTAACAATGAGCAGTTCTTC	CASSYREANNEQFF
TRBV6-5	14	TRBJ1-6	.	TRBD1	TGTGCCAGCAGTCCTCGGACAGGGGTCTCACCCCTCCACTTT	CASSPRTGVSPLHF
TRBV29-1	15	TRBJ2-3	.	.	TGCAGCGCAGCGGTGGGTGGGCGTAGCACAGATACGCAGTATTTT	CSAAVGGRSTDTQYF
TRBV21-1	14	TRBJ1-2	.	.	TGTGCCAGCAGCGGACGGACAGGAAACTATGGCTACACCTTC	CASSGRTGNYGYTF
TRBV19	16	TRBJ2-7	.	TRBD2	TGTGCCAGTAGTAGGGGCCCGGGGGAGGGGTCCTACGAGCAGTACTTC	CASSRGPGEGSYEQYF
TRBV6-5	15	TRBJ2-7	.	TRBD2	TGTGCCAGCACCAGAAGGGCGCGGGAGGGATACGAGCAGTACTTC	CASTRRAREGYEQYF
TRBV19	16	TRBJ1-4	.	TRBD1	TGTGCCAGTAGGGACAGGCTACTTGCAACTAATGAAAAACTGTTTTTT	CASRDRLLATNEKLFF
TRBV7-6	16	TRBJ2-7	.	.	TGTGCCAGCAGCTTTGGACAGCCTAGAAGCTCCTACGAGCAGTACTTC	CASSFGQPRSSYEQYF
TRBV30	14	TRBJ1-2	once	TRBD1	TGTGCCTGCACTCCCCGAAGGACAGGGCATGGCTACACCTTC	CACTPRRTGHGYTF
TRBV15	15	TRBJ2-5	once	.	TGTGCCACCAGCAGAGGACAGGGAGGACAAGAGACCCAGTACTTC	CATSRGQGGQETQYF
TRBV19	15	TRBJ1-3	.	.	TGTGCCAGTGGGGACACCTACAACTCTGGAAACACCATATATTTT	CASGDTYNSGNTIYF
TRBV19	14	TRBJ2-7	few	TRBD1	TGTGCCAGTAGGGCAACCGGGACAGCCTACGAGCAGTACTTC	CASRATGTAYEQYF